This is a list of T cell receptor beta chains from one sample in a study of T cells after yellow fever vaccination. TCRdb re-called the 5' RACE reads with MiXCR, one entry per CDR3 protein. The sample comprises 300,000 to 350,000 distinct CDR3 sequences, less than 9.5% of which are singletons, and 17% rests with the top ten. This specimen consisted of PBMCs, obtained approximately 40 days after the first yellow fever vaccination. These receptors came from a man younger than 35 who received the YFV17D yellow fever vaccine. Each CDR3 is given with its conserved first and last residue. The D gene is left open where the match is weak. Not every row has a clone size; where given, it reads once, few, many or a size class.

d_call,v_call,j_call,clone_size,cdr3_aa,cdr3_nt
NA,TRBV7-8,TRBJ1-4,few,CASSLGRQSTNEKLFF,TGTGCCAGCAGCTTGGGACGGCAGTCAACTAATGAAAAACTGTTTTTT
NA,TRBV7-8,TRBJ1-2,NA,CASSLVSGPGYGYTF,TGTGCCAGCAGCTTAGTCAGCGGCCCTGGCTATGGCTACACCTTC
NA,TRBV18,TRBJ2-3,NA,CASSPPENLADTQYF,TGTGCCAGCTCACCACCGGAGAATCTGGCAGATACGCAGTATTTT
NA,TRBV7-2,TRBJ2-5,many,CASSPDGETQYF,TGTGCCAGCAGCCCCGATGGGGAGACCCAGTACTTC
NA,TRBV6-5,TRBJ2-5,few,CASSYRIGGGRIETQYF,TGTGCCAGCAGTTACCGAATCGGTGGGGGGAGGATAGAGACCCAGTACTTC
NA,TRBV4-1,TRBJ2-1,NA,CASSLQRGGQANEQFF,TGCGCCAGCAGCCTTCAAAGGGGGGGGCAGGCCAATGAGCAGTTCTTC
TRBD1,TRBV20-1,TRBJ2-1,few,CSARERQGFSYNEQFF,TGCAGTGCTAGAGAGAGACAGGGGTTCTCCTACAATGAGCAGTTCTTC
NA,TRBV15,TRBJ2-1,NA,CATSRVHGSSYNEQFF,TGTGCCACCAGCAGAGTGCATGGGAGCTCCTACAATGAGCAGTTCTTC
NA,TRBV7-3,TRBJ1-6,NA,CASRLDGNSPLHF,TGTGCCAGCAGACTTGACGGTAATTCACCCCTCCACTTT
TRBD1,TRBV5-1,TRBJ2-7,NA,CASSLGTGESYEQYF,TGCGCCAGCAGCTTGGGAACAGGGGAGTCCTACGAGCAGTACTTC
TRBD2,TRBV24-1,TRBJ2-3,few,CATSDSLAGSTDTQYF,TGTGCCACCAGTGATTCCTTAGCGGGAAGCACAGATACGCAGTATTTT
NA,TRBV4-3,TRBJ2-5,few,CASSQDGWETQYF,TGCGCCAGCAGCCAAGACGGGTGGGAGACCCAGTACTTC
NA,TRBV12-3/TRBV12-4,TRBJ2-3,NA,CASSLDRAPDTQYF,TGTGCCAGCAGTTTAGACAGGGCCCCGGATACGCAGTATTTT
NA,TRBV2,TRBJ1-2,many,CASSEAPANYGYTF,TGTGCCAGCAGTGAAGCCCCAGCTAACTATGGCTACACCTTC
NA,TRBV20-1,TRBJ2-7,few,CSARDRLQASYEQYF,TGCAGTGCTAGAGATCGGCTACAGGCTTCTTACGAGCAGTACTTC
NA,TRBV7-9,TRBJ2-7,few,CASSLSRTPWEQYF,TGTGCCAGCAGCTTATCTAGAACGCCTTGGGAGCAGTACTTC
TRBD1,TRBV6-1,TRBJ1-2,few,CASTLLGTGDGYTF,TGTGCCAGCACCCTTCTGGGGACAGGGGATGGCTACACCTTC
NA,TRBV4-1,TRBJ1-5,few,CASSQEMGDSNQPQHF,TGCGCCAGCAGCCAAGAGATGGGGGATAGCAATCAGCCCCAGCATTTT
NA,TRBV7-9,TRBJ1-1,NA,CASSHSWGSPDTEAFF,TGTGCCAGCAGTCACTCGTGGGGTTCCCCGGACACTGAAGCTTTCTTT
NA,TRBV24-1,TRBJ1-2,NA,CATSSQGSGYTF,TGTGCCACCAGTTCTCAAGGGAGCGGCTACACCTTC
NA,TRBV6-5,TRBJ2-7,few,CASKNRGTAYEQYF,TGTGCCAGCAAAAACCGGGGCACCGCCTACGAGCAGTACTTC
TRBD2,TRBV24-1,TRBJ2-2,few,CATSGISGGSNTGELFF,TGTGCCACCAGTGGAATAAGCGGGGGGTCGAACACCGGGGAGCTGTTTTTT
NA,TRBV5-1,TRBJ2-5,many,CASSLGQPQETQYF,TGCGCCAGCAGCTTAGGTCAGCCCCAAGAGACCCAGTACTTC
TRBD1,TRBV6-5,TRBJ2-4,NA,CASSYSGQGLRNIQYF,TGTGCCAGCAGTTACTCCGGACAGGGGTTAAGAAACATTCAGTACTTC
NA,TRBV5-4,TRBJ2-2,NA,CASTVQGGPGELFF,TGTGCCAGCACTGTCCAGGGGGGCCCCGGGGAGCTGTTTTTT
NA,TRBV4-3,TRBJ1-2,NA,CASSQDTRDGYTF,TGCGCCAGCAGCCAGGACACGCGAGACGGCTACACCTTC
NA,TRBV21-1,TRBJ1-4,NA,CASPLSPGGRKLFF,TGTGCCAGTCCCCTTAGCCCTGGCGGACGAAAACTGTTTTTT
TRBD1,TRBV2,TRBJ2-5,many,CASSTGQGGRWTQYF,TGTGCCAGCAGTACCGGACAGGGGGGACGTTGGACCCAGTACTTC
NA,TRBV7-2,TRBJ2-7,NA,CASSLSPGNEQYF,TGTGCCAGCAGCTTATCGCCAGGGAACGAGCAGTACTTC
TRBD2,TRBV4-2,TRBJ2-5,few,CASSQVKRGQETQYF,TGTGCCAGCAGCCAAGTTAAGCGGGGCCAAGAGACCCAGTACTTC
TRBD1,TRBV7-9,TRBJ2-2,NA,CASSYQPGTGMLLVTGELFF,TGTGCCAGCAGCTATCAGCCCGGGACAGGGATGTTATTGGTGACCGGGGAGCTGTTTTTT
NA,TRBV18,TRBJ1-6,many,CASSQGNSPLHF,TGTGCCAGCTCACAGGGGAATTCACCCCTCCACTTT
NA,TRBV4-2,TRBJ2-3,NA,CASSQGQRDTQYF,TGTGCCAGCAGCCAAGGCCAACGGGATACGCAGTATTTT